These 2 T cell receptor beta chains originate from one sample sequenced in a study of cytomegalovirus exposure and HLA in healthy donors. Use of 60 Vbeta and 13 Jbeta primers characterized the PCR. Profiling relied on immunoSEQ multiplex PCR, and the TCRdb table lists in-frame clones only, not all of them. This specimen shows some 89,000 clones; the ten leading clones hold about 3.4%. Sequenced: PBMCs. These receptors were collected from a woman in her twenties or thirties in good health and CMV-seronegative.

CDR3 residues: CASSSFRGSIQYF. The DNA of the CDR3 is TGTGCCAGCAGCTCCTTCAGGGGGTCCATTCAGTACTTC. This sequence joins TRBV11-1 and TRBJ2-4; TRBD1 agrees at 7 bases. In germline, CDR1 is SGHAT, CDR2 FQDESV (reference sequence). The CDR3 is 13 residues long. The J segment lost 9 bases and the V segment lost 4 bases, leaving 6 bases of the junction unmatched.

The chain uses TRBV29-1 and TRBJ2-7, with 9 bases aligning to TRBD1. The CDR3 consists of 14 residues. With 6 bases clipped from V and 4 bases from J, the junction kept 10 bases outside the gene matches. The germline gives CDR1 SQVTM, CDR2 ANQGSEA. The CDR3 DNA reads TGCAGCGTCCTACCCGGGACAGGGAGGTACGAGCAGTACTTC. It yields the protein CSVLPGTGRYEQYF.